Listed below are T cell receptor beta chains from one sample, sequenced in a study of cytomegalovirus exposure and HLA in healthy donors. Data came from immunoSEQ multiplex PCR; TCRdb stores just in-frame clones and leaves some out. The sample lists 150,000 to 200,000 clones; roughly 86% were seen once. Sequences were obtained from PBMCs. Receptors were obtained from a woman between 18 and 30 years old in good health and CMV-seronegative. Each CDR3 is given with its conserved first and last residue. The D gene is left open where the match is weak. Size tells how often a clone was seen (once, few, many) or the class of an expanded clone, and some rows leave it out.

j_call: TRBJ1-4; clone_size: NA; v_call: TRBV6-6; d_call: TRBD1; cdr3_nt: TGTGCCAGCAGTTACAGGGACAGGGCGGAAAAACTGTTTTTT; cdr3_aa: CASSYRDRAEKLFF
j_call: TRBJ1-1; clone_size: few; v_call: TRBV18; d_call: TRBD1; cdr3_nt: TGTGCCAGCTCCCTCAGGGGGACAGGGGCTGGGACTGAAGCTTTCTTT; cdr3_aa: CASSLRGTGAGTEAFF
j_call: TRBJ2-1; clone_size: NA; v_call: TRBV11-3; d_call: TRBD2; cdr3_nt: TGTGCCAGCAGCTTAGGGGGTGGCGGGAGCTCCTACAATGAGCAGTTCTTC; cdr3_aa: CASSLGGGGSSYNEQFF
j_call: TRBJ1-5; clone_size: once; v_call: TRBV2; d_call: NA; cdr3_nt: TGTGCCAGCAGTGAAGAAAGGTACATAAGGGGAGGTCAGCCCCAGCATTTT; cdr3_aa: CASSEERYIRGGQPQHF
j_call: TRBJ2-5; clone_size: NA; v_call: TRBV5-1; d_call: TRBD2; cdr3_nt: TGCGCCAGCAGCTTGGATGCGGGAGGGGAGGAGACCCAGTACTTC; cdr3_aa: CASSLDAGGEETQYF
j_call: TRBJ1-6; clone_size: many; v_call: TRBV28; d_call: NA; cdr3_nt: TGTGCCAGCCTGGACAGCCTTAATTCACCCCTCCACTTT; cdr3_aa: CASLDSLNSPLHF
j_call: TRBJ2-7; clone_size: NA; v_call: TRBV7-2; d_call: NA; cdr3_nt: TGTGCCAGCAGCTTAGTTCACGGGGACTACGAGCAGTACTTC; cdr3_aa: CASSLVHGDYEQYF
j_call: TRBJ1-2; clone_size: NA; v_call: TRBV2; d_call: NA; cdr3_nt: TGTGCCAGCGAAGGTGCAGGGCTTAACTATGGCTACACCTTC; cdr3_aa: CASEGAGLNYGYTF
j_call: TRBJ2-3; clone_size: NA; v_call: TRBV5-1; d_call: TRBD1; cdr3_nt: TGCGCCAGCAGCCCTGGACAGGGGACAGATACGCAGTATTTT; cdr3_aa: CASSPGQGTDTQYF
j_call: TRBJ1-3; clone_size: NA; v_call: TRBV28; d_call: NA; cdr3_nt: TGTGCCAGCAGTTTGGGAGGGGCCCTCTCTGGAAACACCATATATTTT; cdr3_aa: CASSLGGALSGNTIYF
j_call: TRBJ2-7; clone_size: NA; v_call: TRBV6-4; d_call: TRBD2; cdr3_nt: TGTGCCAGCAGTGAGGAAGCGGGAGGGCCGTTCTACGAGCAGTACTTC; cdr3_aa: CASSEEAGGPFYEQYF
j_call: TRBJ1-2; clone_size: NA; v_call: TRBV7-2; d_call: TRBD1; cdr3_nt: TGTGCCAGCATTCCGGGGAACAGGGGGCGCGCGAATGGCTACACCTTC; cdr3_aa: CASIPGNRGRANGYTF
j_call: TRBJ1-2; clone_size: few; v_call: TRBV6-1; d_call: NA; cdr3_nt: TGTGCCAGCAGTGGCGCTCGAGCGTCTAACTATGGCTACACCTTC; cdr3_aa: CASSGARASNYGYTF
j_call: TRBJ1-2; clone_size: NA; v_call: TRBV7-9; d_call: NA; cdr3_nt: TGTGCCAGCAGCTTGGATACGGCAGTATCCCTGAGGGGCTACACCTTC; cdr3_aa: CASSLDTAVSLRGYTF
j_call: TRBJ2-1; clone_size: NA; v_call: TRBV9; d_call: TRBD2; cdr3_nt: TGTGCCAGCAGCGGAGTAGCGGGGGGGCCGCGTGAGCAGTTCTTC; cdr3_aa: CASSGVAGGPREQFF
j_call: TRBJ1-1; clone_size: NA; v_call: TRBV5-8; d_call: NA; cdr3_nt: TGTGCCAGCAGCGAACCCAGGGTTCACATGAACACTGAAGCTTTCTTT; cdr3_aa: CASSEPRVHMNTEAFF
j_call: TRBJ1-2; clone_size: NA; v_call: TRBV11-2; d_call: NA; cdr3_nt: TGTGCCAGCAGCCCCCCTAGGAGCGACTACACCTTC; cdr3_aa: CASSPPRSDYTF
j_call: TRBJ1-6; clone_size: NA; v_call: TRBV7-2; d_call: NA; cdr3_nt: TGTGCCAGCAGCCCCCATCCGGGAAGGAATAATTCACCCCTCCACTTT; cdr3_aa: CASSPHPGRNNSPLHF
j_call: TRBJ1-4; clone_size: few; v_call: TRBV19; d_call: NA; cdr3_nt: TGTGCCAGCGCACCCGGGATGGCGAGAAATGAAAAACTGTTTTTT; cdr3_aa: CASAPGMARNEKLFF
j_call: TRBJ1-2; clone_size: NA; v_call: TRBV27; d_call: TRBD1; cdr3_nt: TGTGCCAGCAGCCACTCAGGACAGGATGGCTACACCTTC; cdr3_aa: CASSHSGQDGYTF
j_call: TRBJ1-2; clone_size: NA; v_call: TRBV6-9; d_call: TRBD1; cdr3_nt: TGTGCCAGCACAGTCTCGCCGGACAGGGGTTCCTATGGCTACACCTTC; cdr3_aa: CASTVSPDRGSYGYTF
j_call: TRBJ2-2; clone_size: NA; v_call: TRBV4-3; d_call: TRBD2; cdr3_nt: TGCGCCAGCAGCCAAGATCGGACTAGCGGGAACACCGGGGAGCTGTTTTTT; cdr3_aa: CASSQDRTSGNTGELFF
j_call: TRBJ1-3; clone_size: NA; v_call: TRBV30; d_call: NA; cdr3_nt: TGTGCCTGGACGGGGGGCTCTGGAAACACCATATATTTT; cdr3_aa: CAWTGGSGNTIYF
j_call: TRBJ2-2; clone_size: NA; v_call: TRBV4-1; d_call: TRBD2; cdr3_nt: TGCGCCAGCAGCCAAGAGAGGGGAGGGGCCCTTAACACCGGGGAGCTGTTTTTT; cdr3_aa: CASSQERGGALNTGELFF